This T cell receptor (beta chain) was retrieved from a study of shared clonotypes between healthy human individuals. Trimming left V 5 bases short and J 3 bases short, with 14 bases between. The CDR3 runs to 15 residues. Germline-derived CDR1 and CDR2 are SGHTA and FQGNSA. As concerns this clone: Its cognate antigen is unknown.

The assay was carried out at the deep level. Repertoires were generated with immunoSEQ multiplex PCR, while TCRdb's copy carries only in-frame clones and drops some. There are some 630,000 clones in the sample; approximately 79% occur only once, and less than 2% lies in the top ten. Study results and caveats: Estimated clonotype richness was generally higher in naive than memory subsets. The genetic and exposure-history diversity represented was limited by few donors.

The chain uses TRBV7-2 and TRBJ2-1; D uncertain. The sample consisted of memory CD4+ T cells sorted from blood. The subset denotes: CD45RA-negative fraction. This TCR was sampled from a woman aged 25 to 45 in good health. In DNA, the CDR3 is TGTGCCAGCAGCCCCTCCTGGGCCCTCTACAATGAGCAGTTCTTC. Translated, it gives CASSPSWALYNEQFF.